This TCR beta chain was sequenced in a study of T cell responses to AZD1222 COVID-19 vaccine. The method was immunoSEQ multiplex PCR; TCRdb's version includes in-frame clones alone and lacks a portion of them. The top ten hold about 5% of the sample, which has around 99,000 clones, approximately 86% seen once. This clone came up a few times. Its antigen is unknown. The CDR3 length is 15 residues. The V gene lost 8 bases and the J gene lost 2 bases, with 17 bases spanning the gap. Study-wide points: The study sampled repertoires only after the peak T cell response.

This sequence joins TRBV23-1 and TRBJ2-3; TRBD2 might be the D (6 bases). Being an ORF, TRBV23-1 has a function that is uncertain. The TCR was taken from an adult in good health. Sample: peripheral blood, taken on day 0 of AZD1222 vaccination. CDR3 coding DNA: TGCGCCAGCCCCCCGGAGGGCGTGTCCACAGATACGCAGTATTTT. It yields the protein CASPPEGVSTDTQYF.